The 28 T cell receptor beta chains below were found in one sample sequenced in a study of blood T cell repertoires in COVID-19. The table came from immunoSEQ multiplex PCR; TCRdb's copy has only in-frame clones and leaves some out. The sample comprises around 300,000 clones, roughly 89% of which are singletons, and roughly a tenth rests with the top ten. Sequenced sample: PBMCs or T cells enriched from blood (not recorded which). The receptors stem from a young woman who had recovered from COVID-19.

V gene TRBV11-2 combines with J gene TRBJ2-1; maybe TRBD2 (6 bases). This CDR3 contains 14 residues. Deletions cut 3 bases from V and 10 bases from J, with 16 bases between. The germline CDR1 and CDR2 sequences are SGHAT and FQNNGV. The CDR3 is CASSFGGSVGEQFF. The DNA for the CDR3 is TGTGCCAGCAGCTTCGGGGGTTCTGTAGGGGAGCAGTTCTTC.

The V and J genes are TRBV30 and TRBJ2-2; a possible D gene is TRBD2 (7 bases). V was pared by 2 bases and J by 7 bases, with 20 bases between. The CDR3 contains 16 residues. Germline V gene data show CDR1 as GTSNPN and CDR2 as SVGIG (reference sequence). Here the CDR3 DNA reads TGTGCCTGGAGTTCAAGCGACGGGGGGCGGGTCGGGGAGCTGTTTTTT. Protein product: CAWSSSDGGRVGELFF.

In this sample, this clone turned up once. The chain couples TRBV6-1 to TRBJ1-2; 9 bases are shared with TRBD1. The germline CDR1 and CDR2 sequences are MNHNS and SASEGT. After removal of 2 bases from V and 8 bases from J, the junction contained 9 bases not matched to a gene. CDR3 length: 15 amino acids. In DNA form, the CDR3 reads TGTGCCAGCAGTGAAATGAGAGGGACAGGGTGGGGCTACACCTTC. It translates to CASSEMRGTGWGYTF.

The rearrangement links TRBV28 to TRBJ2-7; 7 bases are a match to TRBD1. The CDR3 runs 16 residues. CDR1 is MDHEN and CDR2 is SYDVKM in the germline V gene. V lost 6 bases and J lost 3; bases outside the gene matches: 14. The CDR3 bases are TGTGCCAGCAGCCGAGTTAGGGCAGGGGGACGCTACGAGCAGTACTTC. Translating gives CASSRVRAGGRYEQYF.

The V gene is TRBV18, the J gene TRBJ2-6; TRBD1 might be the D (6 bases). CDR1 and CDR2 (germline): KGHSH, LQKENI. The CDR3 length is 17 residues. The V gene lost 0 bases and the J gene lost 4 bases, with 13 bases spanning the gap. Written as DNA, the CDR3 is TGTGCCAGCTCACCACCGTACACAGGGCAAGGGGCCAACGTCCTGACTTTC. This gives the protein CASSPPYTGQGANVLTF.

The rearrangement links TRBV11-2 to TRBJ2-7; 7 bases align to TRBD2. V lost 1 base, J lost 6 bases, and 15 bases stayed unmatched. CDR3 length: 17 residues. CDR1 and CDR2 (germline): SGHAT, FQNNGV. DNA for the CDR3: TGTGCCAGCAGCTTAGGGGTTGGGGGACTACCTTCGCTCGAGCAGTACTTC. This encodes CASSLGVGGLPSLEQYF.

This clone was seen only once. The gene calls are TRBV5-4 and TRBJ1-1; tentatively, D is TRBD1 (5 bases). The germline CDR1 and CDR2 sequences are SGHNT and YYREEE (reference sequence). The CDR3 covers 14 residues. V shed 5 bases and J shed 3 bases, with 14 bases lying between them. The chain's CDR3 is CASRAGEGDTEAFF. CDR3 sequence (DNA): TGTGCCAGCAGAGCCGGAGAAGGGGACACTGAAGCTTTCTTT.

The chain joins TRBV3-1 (or the pseudogene TRBV3-2) to TRBJ2-1; TRBD2 matches 7 bases. The CDR3 sequence is 15 residues long. Per the germline V gene, CDR1 is LGHDT and CDR2 is YNNKEL (reference sequence). J lost 9 bases, V lost 4 bases, and 12 bases had no gene match. As DNA, the CDR3 is TGTGCCAGCAGCCCCGCGGGCGGGAGCTGGAGTGAGCAGTTCTTC. Its translation is CASSPAGGSWSEQFF.

This sequence joins TRBV5-1 and TRBJ1-2; 9 bases align to TRBD1. The CDR3 spans 13 residues. Trimming at V came to 0 bases and at J to 8 bases, leaving 2 bases not matched to a gene. Germline V gives CDR1 SGHRS, CDR2 YFSETQ. Written as DNA, the CDR3 is TGCGCCAGCAGCTTGGCAGGGACAGGGGGCTACACCTTC. Protein product: CASSLAGTGGYTF.

This rearrangement joins TRBV19 to TRBJ2-6; D call uncertain. The CDR3 runs 18 residues. Germline CDR1 is LNHDA and CDR2 is SQIVND (reference sequence). Between the trimmed V and J ends, which lost 0 bases and 0 bases, there was a span of 12 bases. The CDR3 bases are TGTGCCAGTAGTATAGATTGGGCAGGTTCCTCTGGGGCCAACGTCCTGACTTTC. Protein sequence: CASSIDWAGSSGANVLTF.

This clone came up once. The chain links TRBV4-3 to TRBJ1-6; D gene unclear. Trimming stripped 0 bases from V and 14 bases from J, with 14 bases between. There are 14 residues in the CDR3. Germline CDR1 is LGHNA and CDR2 is YSLEER. CDR3 nucleotides: TGCGCCAGCAGCCAAGAGCAAAGGATTGCGGCCCTCCACTTT. This gives the protein CASSQEQRIAALHF.

The chain has TRBV5-4 and TRBJ2-3; 9 bases map to TRBD2. Per the germline V gene, CDR1 is SGHNT and CDR2 is YYREEE (reference sequence). This CDR3 spans 17 amino acids. V shed 3 bases, J shed 2 bases, and the junction held 10 bases outside the gene matches. CDR3 in DNA: TGTGCCAGCAGCTCAGAGACTAGCGGCAGTTACACAGATACGCAGTATTTT. It codes for CASSSETSGSYTDTQYF.

CDR3 sequence (DNA): TGTGCCAGCAAGCGGACAGGGAGCTCGAGTTGGCTGTTTTTT. Amino acids: CASKRTGSSSWLFF. The genes are TRBV6-5 and TRBJ2-2; TRBD1 agrees at 8 bases. This CDR3 has 14 amino acids. Germline assignment: CDR1 MNHEY and CDR2 SVGAGI. The V segment lost 7 bases and the J segment 13 bases; nucleotides outside the gene matches: 14.

As for this clone: The CDR3 end shows no conserved phenylalanine or tryptophan, and so a read error is likely. It is unclear where the CDR3 begins or ends on the DNA, so no DNA is shown, and the CDR3 is as TCRdb lists it. V is TRBV29-1 and J is TRBJ2-7; TRBD2 is the table's D call and was not checked against the DNA. The germline V gene has CDR1 SQVTM and CDR2 ANQGSEA. Termini included, the CDR3 measures 13 amino acids. The CDR3 sequence: CSAQLGGGGTLLL.

The V call is TRBV28, the J call TRBJ2-1, with D tentatively TRBD2 (6 bases). Trimming shortened V by 3 bases and J by 10 bases, and 13 bases separated the two germline ends. In germline, CDR1 is MDHEN, CDR2 SYDVKM. CDR3 length: 13 residues. The CDR3 here is CASSFPGGEEQFF. As DNA, the CDR3 is TGTGCCAGCAGTTTCCCCGGCGGGGAAGAGCAGTTCTTC.

The chain recombines TRBV28 with TRBJ2-7; 8 bases agree with TRBD1. V was pared by 10 bases and J by 3 bases, with 11 bases of the junction left unmatched. The germline gives CDR1 MDHEN, CDR2 SYDVKM. The CDR3 length is 14 residues. The CDR3 is CATSQTGVVYEQYF. The CDR3 DNA reads as TGTGCCACCTCCCAGACAGGGGTCGTCTACGAGCAGTACTTC.

The V and J genes are TRBV5-4 and TRBJ2-4, with 11 bases aligning to TRBD2. This CDR3 comprises 15 residues. Germline V gene data show CDR1 as SGHNT and CDR2 as YYREEE (reference sequence). V dropped 4 bases and J dropped 4; count of bases not matched to a gene: 4. The DNA of the CDR3 is TGTGCCAGCAGCCTTGGACTAGCGGGTAAAAACATTCAGTACTTC. Its translation is CASSLGLAGKNIQYF.

The rearrangement links TRBV10-3 to TRBJ2-7; 13 positions agree with TRBD2. Germline V gene data show CDR1 as ENHRY and CDR2 as SYGVKD. This CDR3 has 18 residues. V shed 4 bases and J 2 bases; nucleotides not matched to a gene: 11. The CDR3 DNA sequence: TGTGCCATCAGTGTAGGACTAGCGGGAGCCAGAGTCCCCTACGAGCAGTACTTC. Its protein is CAISVGLAGARVPYEQYF.

This clone was found a few times. The V gene is TRBV4-1, the J gene TRBJ2-1; TRBD2 aligns across 8 bases. V shed 2 bases and J 0 bases; nucleotides not matched to a gene: 12. The CDR3 loop spans 19 amino acids. CDR1 is MGHRA and CDR2 is YSYEKL in the germline V gene. The CDR3 region has the DNA TGCGCCAGCAGCCAAATGCGCACTAGCGGAGCTAGCTCCTACAATGAGCAGTTCTTC. It yields the protein CASSQMRTSGASSYNEQFF.

CDR3 loop: CASSLGQGVWNTEAFF. DNA of the CDR3: TGTGCCAGCAGCTTAGGACAGGGGGTCTGGAACACTGAAGCTTTCTTT. J is TRBJ1-1 and V is TRBV7-2; 9 nucleotides agree with TRBD1. Germline V lookup: CDR1 SGHTA, CDR2 FQGNSA. V gave up 1 base and J gave up 1 base; unmatched junction bases: 4. This CDR3 region has 16 residues.

This clone has a single count. CDR3 nucleotides: TGTGCCAGCAGCGTAGGCGTAACTAGCGGGAGTTACGAGCAGTACTTC. Translated: CASSVGVTSGSYEQYF. The genes are TRBV9 and TRBJ2-7, with 11 bases fitting TRBD2. CDR1 SGDLS and CDR2 YYNGEE come from the germline V gene. V trimming: 0 bases; J trimming: 4 bases; junction bases outside the gene matches: 6. The CDR3 totals 16 residues.

The chain carries TRBV10-3 and TRBJ1-5; TRBD1 matches 10 bases. This CDR3 comprises 15 residues. Germline V gives CDR1 ENHRY, CDR2 SYGVKD. The ends lost 11 bases at V and 4 bases at J; junction bases unmatched: 11. The CDR3: CAVPGQGLENQPQHF. Here the CDR3 DNA reads TGTGCCGTACCGGGACAGGGGCTTGAAAATCAGCCCCAGCATTTT.

The V gene is TRBV7-2, the J gene TRBJ1-1; perhaps TRBD1 as D (6 bases). The CDR3 is made up of 17 amino acids. Germline lookup yields CDR1 SGHTA and CDR2 FQGNSA. The V end lost 5 bases, the J end lost 5 bases, and 24 bases lay between the germline ends. CDR3 nucleotide sequence: TGTGCCAGCAGCCACCTGGATTACAGGACAGAACAAACTGAAGCTTTCTTT. As protein: CASSHLDYRTEQTEAFF.

This sequence joins TRBV11-2 and TRBJ2-1, with D possibly TRBD1 on 7 matching bases. Germline-derived CDR1 and CDR2 are SGHAT and FQNNGV. This CDR3 region has 18 residues. Trimming took 1 base from V and 4 from J, leaving 20 bases between them. CDR3 region: CASSLAGGGPTAYNEQFF. CDR3 in DNA: TGTGCCAGCAGCTTAGCCGGAGGGGGCCCCACCGCTTACAATGAGCAGTTCTTC.

This chain connects TRBV30 to TRBJ2-7, with 14 bases that match TRBD2. The CDR3 has 16 amino acids. Germline assignment: CDR1 GTSNPN and CDR2 SVGIG (reference sequence). Losses at the gene ends were 3 bases for V and 3 bases for J; bases not matched to a gene: 7. The CDR3 region has the DNA TGTGCCTGGAGCCCATCCGGGACTAGCGGGAGCTACGAGCAGTACTTC. It is translated as CAWSPSGTSGSYEQYF.

The V call is TRBV7-8, the J call TRBJ2-1; D is possibly TRBD2 (6 bases). Trimming took 5 bases from V and 6 from J, leaving 17 bases between them. Germline CDR1 and CDR2: SGHVS and FQNEAQ. This CDR3 spans 15 amino acids. The chain's CDR3 is CASSPGWGLVNEQFF. As DNA, the CDR3 is TGTGCCAGCAGCCCGGGTTGGGGACTCGTCAATGAGCAGTTCTTC.

Only one count was recorded for this clone. The chain employs TRBV5-8 and TRBJ1-1; perhaps TRBD1 as D (6 bases). Trimming shortened V by 1 base and J by 4 bases, and 17 bases separated the two germline ends. CDR1 SGHTS and CDR2 YDEGEE come from the germline V gene. The CDR3 sequence is 16 residues long. The CDR3 region has the DNA TGTGCCAGCAGCTTGTGGGCAGGGGCCAGCGCCACTGAAGCTTTCTTT. It translates to CASSLWAGASATEAFF.

This clone was observed a single time. A read error may produce the germline difference seen at one junction end. This chain uses TRBV7-7 with TRBJ2-1; D is uncertain. Looked up from germline, CDR1 is SSHAT and CDR2 is FNYEAQ (reference sequence). This CDR3 is built from 13 residues. The CDR3 reads CASSLAVSNEQFF. The CDR3 nucleotides read TGTGCTAGCAGCTTAGCAGTGAGCAATGAGCAGTTCTTC. The complete variable domain, with remaining parts taken from reference TRBV7-7 and TRBJ2-1, reads GAGVSQSPRYKVTKRGQDVTLRCDPISSHATLYWYQQALGQGPEFLTYFNYEAQPDKSGLPSDRFSAERPEGSISTLTIQRTEQRDSAMYRCASSLAVSNEQFFGPGTRLTVL.